This T cell receptor (beta chain) appears in the sequencing data of a study of T cells expressing NK-cell markers. The overall study: The authors derived TCR beta repertoires from sorted CD3+CD56+NKG2C+, CD3+CD56+NKG2C- and CD3+CD56-NKG2C+ T cells.

A remark on this clonotype: What it binds is not known.

Study conclusions and caveats: Nothing established the HCMV specificity of expanded NKG2C+ T cell clones. Top CD8+ clonotypes included the dominant CD3+CD56+NKG2C+ clonotypes in roughly 6 donors.

Reanalyzing the 5' RACE reads, TCRdb keeps one entry per CDR3 protein, without DNA. Its clone listing holds about 32,000 distinct CDR3 sequences. Germline assignment: CDR1 SGHRS and CDR2 YFSETQ. The CDR3 totals 14 residues. This receptor was obtained from a woman between 18 and 75 years old in good health. Sample: blood T cells: a sorted CD56 or NKG2C T cell subset, CD4+ or CD8+ T cells, or bulk PBMC T cells (not recorded which). V and J are TRBV5-1 and TRBJ1-6; the TCRdb D gene call, TRBD1, has no DNA to confirm it. CDR3 in amino acids: CASSLDRGASPLHF. The variable domain in full, with the rest retrieved from reference TRBV5-1 and TRBJ1-6, is KAGVTQTPRYLIKTRGQQVTLSCSPISGHRSVSWYQQTPGQGLQFLFEYFSETQRNKGNFPGRFSGRQFSNSRSEMNVSTLELGDSALYLCASSLDRGASPLHFGNGTRLTVT.